This T cell receptor beta chain was captured in a study of control samples from healthy donors and cancer patients. Assay used: immunoSEQ multiplex PCR; TCRdb lists only in-frame clones, some missing. The sample lists roughly 180,000 clones; 85% to 95% were seen once. Germline assignment: CDR1 MDHEN and CDR2 SYDVKM. The CDR3 sequence is 15 residues long. The germline V and J ends were trimmed by 7 bases and 10 bases, with 20 bases remaining between them. Only one count was recorded for this clone. V gene TRBV28 combines with J gene TRBJ1-6, with D possibly being TRBD1 (6 bases). The sequenced sample was blood. This clonotype was obtained from a woman under 30 in good health. The CDR3 here is CASIQTGGRGSPLHF. DNA of the CDR3: TGTGCCAGCATTCAAACTGGGGGGCGAGGGTCACCCCTCCACTTT.